This entry lists 10 T cell receptor beta chains sequenced from one sample in a study of T cell responses to AZD1222 COVID-19 vaccine. TCRdb's copy holds only in-frame clones and misses some; the assay was immunoSEQ multiplex PCR. The table has about 90,000 clones, around 85% seen once. The material was peripheral blood, obtained 28 days after the second AZD1222 dose. All receptors derive from an adult who received the AZD1222 COVID-19 vaccine.

The V gene is TRBV5-1, the J gene TRBJ1-1, with TRBD1 as a possible D gene (6 bases). V lost 3 bases and J lost 1, with 13 bases in between. This CDR3 has 15 amino acids. Per germline, CDR1 SGHRS and CDR2 YFSETQ. This CDR3 is CASSSRGQQNTEAFF. The DNA for the CDR3 is TGCGCCAGCAGCTCAAGAGGACAGCAGAACACTGAAGCTTTCTTT.

The gene calls are TRBV6-2 or TRBV6-3 and TRBJ2-3; D is unresolved. The CDR3 spans 13 residues. The germline CDR1 and CDR2 sequences are MNHEY and SVGEGT. V lost 0 bases, J lost 3 bases, and 4 bases lay in between. CDR3 DNA: TGTGCCAGCAGTTACTCACTTACAGATACGCAGTATTTT. This codes for CASSYSLTDTQYF.

The chain links TRBV15 to TRBJ2-7; 10 bases align to TRBD2. The V segment lost 0 bases and the J segment 1 base; nucleotides outside the gene matches: 6. Looked up from germline, CDR1 is LNHNV and CDR2 is YYDKDF (reference sequence). The CDR3 covers 17 residues. In nucleotides, the CDR3 is TGTGCCACCAGCAGAGATTCTAGCGGGGGTGTGTCCTACGAGCAGTACTTC. It codes for CATSRDSSGGVSYEQYF.

Here the CDR3 reads CASSHPARGQGALGTGELFF. The CDR3, as DNA: TGTGCCAGCAGCCACCCCGCCCGCGGACAGGGGGCCCTGGGGACCGGGGAGCTGTTTTTT. This chain joins TRBV4-2 and TRBJ2-2, with 11 bases aligning to TRBD1. With V trimmed by 3 bases and J by 5 bases, 17 bases remained unmatched. The CDR3 covers 20 residues. From germline, CDR1 is LGHNA and CDR2 YNFKEQ.

The chain recombines TRBV5-4 with TRBJ2-1; 11 bases match TRBD2. V shed 2 bases, J shed 7 bases, and the junction held 8 bases outside the gene matches. The CDR3 has 16 residues. From germline, CDR1 is SGHNT and CDR2 YYREEE (reference sequence). DNA for the CDR3: TGTGCCAGCAGCTTCCCTCCGCTAGCGGGGGGTAATGAGCAGTTCTTC. Its protein product is CASSFPPLAGGNEQFF.

The rearrangement uses TRBV18 and TRBJ1-5; TRBD1 aligns across 7 bases. Trimming took 3 bases from V and 6 from J; bases not matched to a gene: 5. CDR3 length: 14 residues. Germline V gene data show CDR1 as KGHSH and CDR2 as LQKENI. DNA of the CDR3: TGTGCCAGCTCACCCATGGACAGGAGTCAGCCCCAGCATTTT. It encodes CASSPMDRSQPQHF.

DNA of the CDR3: TGTGCCAGCAGCTTAGGGTCCCAGCGAACCGAGCAGTACTTC. This gives the protein CASSLGSQRTEQYF. The rearrangement joins TRBV11-2 to TRBJ2-7; D is unclear. The CDR3 is 14 residues long. Trimming pared 1 base from V and 6 bases from J, leaving 13 bases between. In germline, CDR1 is SGHAT, CDR2 FQNNGV.

The chain has TRBV5-1 and TRBJ1-1; 7 bases line up with TRBD1. J lost 4 bases, V lost 3 bases, and 9 bases had no gene match. The CDR3 is 15 residues long. The germline V gene has CDR1 SGHRS and CDR2 YFSETQ. For the CDR3, the DNA is TGCGCCAGCAGCTGGAGGCAGGGGGGAGGCACTGAAGCTTTCTTT. Its protein product is CASSWRQGGGTEAFF.

The chain employs TRBV3-1 (or the pseudogene TRBV3-2) and TRBJ1-5, with TRBD1 as a possible D gene (6 bases). Trimming left V 4 bases short and J 4 bases short, with 14 bases between. This CDR3 spans 15 amino acids. CDR1 and CDR2 (germline): LGHDT, YNNKEL (reference sequence). The CDR3 DNA reads TGTGCCAGCAGCCTCGCCAGGGGAGGAAATCAGCCCCAGCATTTT. Amino acid sequence: CASSLARGGNQPQHF.

The chain carries TRBV5-4 and TRBJ1-6; TRBD1 aligns across 7 bases. The CDR3 has 15 residues. Trimming at V came to 0 bases and at J to 4 bases, leaving 1 base not matched to a gene. Germline lookup yields CDR1 SGHNT and CDR2 YYREEE (reference sequence). Written as DNA, the CDR3 is TGTGCCAGCAGCTTGGGACAGGGTTATAATTCACCCCTCCACTTT. It encodes CASSLGQGYNSPLHF.